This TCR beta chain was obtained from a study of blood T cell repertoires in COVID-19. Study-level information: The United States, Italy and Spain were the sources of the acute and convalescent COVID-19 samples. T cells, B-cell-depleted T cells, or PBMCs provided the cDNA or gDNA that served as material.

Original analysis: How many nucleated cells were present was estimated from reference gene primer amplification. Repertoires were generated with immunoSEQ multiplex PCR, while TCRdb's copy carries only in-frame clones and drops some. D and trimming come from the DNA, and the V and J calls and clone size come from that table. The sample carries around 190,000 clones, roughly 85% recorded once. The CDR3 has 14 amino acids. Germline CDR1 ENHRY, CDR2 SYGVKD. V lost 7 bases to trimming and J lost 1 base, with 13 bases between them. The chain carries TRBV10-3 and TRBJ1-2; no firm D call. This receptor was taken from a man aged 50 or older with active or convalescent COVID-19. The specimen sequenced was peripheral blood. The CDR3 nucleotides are TGTGCCATCACGGCGGGAATGCATAACTATGGCTACACCTTC. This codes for CAITAGMHNYGYTF.